This T cell receptor (beta chain) was obtained from a study of T-cell reconstitution after alpha-beta-depleted transplantation in children. The CDR3 totals 17 residues. Trimming at V came to 0 bases and at J to 2 bases, leaving 8 bases not matched to a gene. Germline CDR1 and CDR2: MNHEY and SVGAGI. Preparation of the TCRbeta library was carried out with unique molecular identifiers. TCRdb re-called the PCR reads through MiXCR, storing one row per CDR3 protein. The table lists hundreds of thousands of distinct CDR3 sequences, about 9.2% of them singletons. This TCR was recovered from a human donor who donated a stem cell graft to a child with acute lymphoblastic leukemia. The material was PBMCs from the stem cell graft donor, obtained from the stem cell graft. The gene calls are TRBV6-5 and TRBJ2-3, with TRBD2 identical over 7 bases. The CDR3 nucleotides are TGTGCCAGCAGTTACTCGGGAGGGGTAGGATTCACAGATACGCAGTATTTT. It yields the protein CASSYSGGVGFTDTQYF.